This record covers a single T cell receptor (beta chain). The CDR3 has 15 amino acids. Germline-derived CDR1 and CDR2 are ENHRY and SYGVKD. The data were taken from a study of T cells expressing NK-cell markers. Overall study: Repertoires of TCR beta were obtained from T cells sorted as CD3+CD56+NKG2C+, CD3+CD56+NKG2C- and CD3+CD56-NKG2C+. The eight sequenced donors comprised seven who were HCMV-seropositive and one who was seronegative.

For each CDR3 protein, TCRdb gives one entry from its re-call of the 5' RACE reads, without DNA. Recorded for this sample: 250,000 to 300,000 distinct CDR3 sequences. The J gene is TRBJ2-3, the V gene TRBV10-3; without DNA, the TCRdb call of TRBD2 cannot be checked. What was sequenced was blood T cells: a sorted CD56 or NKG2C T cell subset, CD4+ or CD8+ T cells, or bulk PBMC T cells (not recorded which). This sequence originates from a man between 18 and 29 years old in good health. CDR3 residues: CAISESGGDTDTQYF.